This T cell receptor (beta chain) derives from a study of T cell responses to AZD1222 COVID-19 vaccine. Whole-study context: Pooling of second doses given at about 4 or about 12 weeks was done. Whole-study results and caveats: Donor demographics were predominantly white British with a female majority; clonal diversity may be underestimated. Epitopes outside B.1.351 and B.1.1.7 mutated regions reportedly drew nearly half of spike TCRs.

As to this clone: Its antigen is not known.

The assay was immunoSEQ multiplex PCR, and TCRdb's table has in-frame clones only and misses some. The data hold over 150,000 clones, with about 88% observed a single time. Germline V gene lookup returns CDR1 LGHDT and CDR2 YNNKEL (reference sequence). After removal of 4 bases from V and 15 bases from J, the junction contained 8 bases not matched to a gene. The CDR3 has 12 residues. The chain has TRBV3-1 (or the pseudogene TRBV3-2) and TRBJ2-1, with 8 bases fitting TRBD2. Material: peripheral blood, obtained on day 0 of AZD1222 vaccination. The TCR comes from an adult in good health. The CDR3 sequence: CASSPGTSRRFF. The CDR3 DNA follows: TGTGCCAGCAGCCCCGGGACTAGTCGCCGGTTCTTC.